The subject of this entry is one TCR beta chain. Its antigen is not known. The sample is drawn from a study of cytomegalovirus exposure and HLA in healthy donors. Study-wide points: When presence/absence was analysed, sequencing depth was taken to be roughly uniform across donors.

Researchers ran the PCR with 60 Vbeta and 13 Jbeta primers. Method: immunoSEQ multiplex PCR; TCRdb's copy keeps in-frame clones and lacks some. The repertoire holds about 160,000 clones, with 82% as singletons. The CDR3 loop spans 15 amino acids. Trimming removed 6 bases from V and 0 bases from J, with 12 bases in between. CDR1 and CDR2 (germline): MNHNY, SVGAGI (reference sequence). The TCR originated in a girl aged 2-10 years in good health and CMV-seropositive. The sequenced sample was PBMCs. J is TRBJ1-3 and V is TRBV6-6; unclear D gene. The CDR3 protein is CASSYAEISGNTIYF. In nucleotides, the CDR3 is TGTGCCAGCAGCTACGCGGAGATCTCTGGAAACACCATATATTTT.